This is a list of T cell receptor beta chains from one sample in a study of PD-L1 blockade in urothelial cancer. Repertoires were generated with immunoSEQ multiplex PCR, while TCRdb's copy carries only in-frame clones and drops some. The data hold about 30,000 clones, with 85% to 90% observed a single time. Source: PBMCs, taken around atezolizumab (anti-PD-L1) treatment. These receptors came from a man aged 50-59 years with urothelial cancer. CDR3s include the opening cysteine and the closing phenylalanine or tryptophan. Fields, in order: J gene, CDR3 length, clone size, V gene, D gene, CDR3 DNA, CDR3 protein. A D gene is named only where the DNA matches it firmly. Expanded clones get a size class; other rows say once, few or many, or leave the size out.

J: TRBJ2-7; length: 15; size: once; V: TRBV5-1; D: TRBD1; DNA: TGCGCCAGCAGACAAGCAGGACAGGCCATCTACGAGCAGTACTTC; CDR3: CASRQAGQAIYEQYF
J: TRBJ2-5; length: 15; size: .; V: TRBV7-9; D: TRBD2; DNA: TGTGCCAGCAGCTTTGTAGCGGGTGGTTCGGAGACCCAGTACTTC; CDR3: CASSFVAGGSETQYF
J: TRBJ1-1; length: 16; size: .; V: TRBV18; D: TRBD1; DNA: TGTGCCAGCTCACCTCGGGACAGCGGATCGAACACTGAAGCTTTCTTT; CDR3: CASSPRDSGSNTEAFF
J: TRBJ2-2; length: 14; size: .; V: TRBV30; D: TRBD1; DNA: TGTGCCTGGAGCGACAGGGGGCCCACCGGGGAGCTGTTTTTT; CDR3: CAWSDRGPTGELFF
J: TRBJ2-7; length: 15; size: once; V: TRBV10-3; D: TRBD1; DNA: TGTGCCATCAGTGAGCGGGACAGGAGCTCCTACGAGCAGTACTTC; CDR3: CAISERDRSSYEQYF
J: TRBJ2-7; length: 15; size: .; V: TRBV28; D: .; DNA: TGTGCCAGCGCACTAGCTACGGGTCGGCCCTACGAGCAGTACTTC; CDR3: CASALATGRPYEQYF
J: TRBJ2-1; length: 16; size: .; V: TRBV27; D: .; DNA: TGTGCCAGCAGTTTATCGCTTAGCTCGTTAGGCAATGAGCAGTTCTTC; CDR3: CASSLSLSSLGNEQFF
J: TRBJ1-2; length: 13; size: .; V: TRBV7-9; D: TRBD1; DNA: TGTGCCAGCGGCGGGACAGGGGGCGATGGCTACACCTTC; CDR3: CASGGTGGDGYTF
J: TRBJ1-5; length: 13; size: .; V: TRBV29-1; D: .; DNA: TGCAGCGTTGAGTTGGCAAGCGGTCAGCCCCAGCATTTT; CDR3: CSVELASGQPQHF
J: TRBJ2-1; length: 12; size: few; V: TRBV7-2; D: .; DNA: TGTGCCAGCAGCTTCGTATACAATGAGCAGTTCTTC; CDR3: CASSFVYNEQFF
J: TRBJ2-3; length: 17; size: .; V: TRBV4-3; D: TRBD1; DNA: TGCGCCAGCAGCCAAGGGGTAATGGGACAGGCCACAGATACGCAGTATTTT; CDR3: CASSQGVMGQATDTQYF
J: TRBJ2-7; length: 15; size: .; V: TRBV10-1; D: .; DNA: TGCGCCAGCAGTGAGCGGGGATTTGGTTCCTACGAGCAGTACTTC; CDR3: CASSERGFGSYEQYF
J: TRBJ1-4; length: 15; size: once; V: TRBV30; D: .; DNA: TGTGCCTGGAGTGCAAACTCTGCAACTAATGAAAAACTGTTTTTT; CDR3: CAWSANSATNEKLFF
J: TRBJ2-1; length: 16; size: .; V: TRBV19; D: TRBD1; DNA: TGTGCCAGTAGTATAGTCGGCAGGGGGTACTACAATGAGCAGTTCTTC; CDR3: CASSIVGRGYYNEQFF
J: TRBJ1-1; length: 14; size: .; V: TRBV19; D: .; DNA: TGTGCCAGTAGGATCACTGGGGGGAGGACTGAAGCTTTCTTT; CDR3: CASRITGGRTEAFF
J: TRBJ2-1; length: 16; size: .; V: TRBV9; D: TRBD2; DNA: TGTGCCAGCAGCGCACTAGCGGGGGGGTCCTACAATGAGCAGTTCTTC; CDR3: CASSALAGGSYNEQFF
J: TRBJ1-1; length: 15; size: once; V: TRBV19; D: .; DNA: TGTGCCAGTAGTATAAGCAGAAATCCGGGCACTGAAGCTTTCTTT; CDR3: CASSISRNPGTEAFF
J: TRBJ2-2; length: 17; size: .; V: TRBV5-1; D: TRBD2; DNA: TGCGCCAGCACCTTGGTCGGGGGAGGGAGGAACACCGGGGAGCTGTTTTTT; CDR3: CASTLVGGGRNTGELFF
J: TRBJ2-2; length: 14; size: .; V: TRBV7-3; D: TRBD2; DNA: TGTGCCAGCAGCCCCGAACTAGCGACCGGGGAGCTGTTTTTT; CDR3: CASSPELATGELFF
J: TRBJ2-5; length: 15; size: .; V: TRBV25-1; D: .; DNA: TGTGCCAGCAGTGAACTCCGGGGATGGCAAGAGACCCAGTACTTC; CDR3: CASSELRGWQETQYF
J: TRBJ2-1; length: 17; size: few; V: TRBV18; D: .; DNA: TGTGCCAGCTCACCACGAGCTGGTAGCGTCATTTACAATGAGCAGTTCTTC; CDR3: CASSPRAGSVIYNEQFF
J: TRBJ2-3; length: 14; size: .; V: TRBV28; D: .; DNA: TGTGCCAGCAGGTGGCCCGCGGGCAGAGATACGCAGTATTTT; CDR3: CASRWPAGRDTQYF
J: TRBJ2-1; length: 10; size: .; V: TRBV28; D: .; DNA: TGTGCCACCCGCAGGGGCGAGCAGTTCTTC; CDR3: CATRRGEQFF
J: TRBJ2-2; length: 14; size: .; V: TRBV5-1; D: .; DNA: TGCGCCAGCAGCTTGGGACTAGGCACCGGGGAGCTGTTTTTT; CDR3: CASSLGLGTGELFF
J: TRBJ2-7; length: 13; size: .; V: TRBV27; D: .; DNA: TGTGCCAGCAGCCCGGTTACGCCCTACGAGCAGTACTTC; CDR3: CASSPVTPYEQYF
J: TRBJ1-4; length: 17; size: .; V: TRBV5-6; D: .; DNA: TGTGCCAGCAGCGGATGGCTAAGGCAGGCAACTAATGAAAAACTGTTTTTT; CDR3: CASSGWLRQATNEKLFF